This TCR beta chain came from a study of vaccination and CD4 T cells after COVID-19. Overall study findings and caveats: Median SARS-CoV-2-reactive clonotypes rose from approximately 21 to 38, not significantly.

The Oncomine TCR Beta short-read assay was applied to DNA of cultured CD4+ T cells. TCRdb ran MiXCR on the PCR reads and lists one entry per CDR3 protein. The repertoire holds about 21,000 distinct CDR3 sequences, approximately 51% seen once, with roughly 9% in the top ten. As regards this clonotype: Its specificity is not known.

Described treatment: approximately nine-day PBMC culture with coronavirus spike peptide pools or control peptides (ViraFEST assay). US Alpha, Beta and Delta variants postdated the positive PCR dates, which ran from March to December 2020. Negative-selection isolation of CD4+ T cells was performed after 10 days of culture. The CDR3 covers 14 residues. V lost 5 bases and J lost 4, with 16 bases in between. The germline CDR1 and CDR2 sequences are SGHRS and YFSETQ. The sequence was collected from a human donor who had recovered from COVID-19. The J gene is TRBJ2-7, the V gene TRBV5-1, with a possible D match to TRBD1 (6 bases). Source material: CD4+ T cells from blood, cultured in vitro. The CDR3 DNA sequence: TGCGCCAGCAGACCCGACACAGGGTCTTACGAGCAGTACTTC. Its translation: CASRPDTGSYEQYF.